This is a list of T cell receptor beta chains from one sample in a study of T cell responses to AZD1222 COVID-19 vaccine. The table came from immunoSEQ multiplex PCR; TCRdb's copy has only in-frame clones and leaves some out. The table has just over 150,000 clones, 90% to 95% seen once; the top ten hold approximately 1.5%. Sample: peripheral blood, taken 28 days after the second AZD1222 dose. The receptors were sampled from an adult who received the AZD1222 COVID-19 vaccine. Both conserved end residues are part of each CDR3. A D gene is named only where the DNA matches it firmly. Rows give clone size only sometimes, using once, few, many, or a class for an expanded clone.

DNA,CDR3,J,size,V,D
TGCGCCAGCAGCCTCCCTCAAGGATACGAGCAGTACTTC,CASSLPQGYEQYF,TRBJ2-7,.,TRBV5-1,.
TGTGCCAGCAGCCAAGCTGTAGGGACAGCGAACACTGAAGCTTTCTTT,CASSQAVGTANTEAFF,TRBJ1-1,.,TRBV4-2,TRBD1
TGTGCCAGCTCACCACCGGGGGCGTACACGAACACTGAAGCTTTCTTT,CASSPPGAYTNTEAFF,TRBJ1-1,.,TRBV18,.
TGTGCCAGTAGTAAGAGCAGACAGGGCGGCTCTGGAAACACCATATATTTT,CASSKSRQGGSGNTIYF,TRBJ1-3,.,TRBV19,TRBD1
TGTGCCAGCTCAACCGGACAGGGCGAGCAGTACTTC,CASSTGQGEQYF,TRBJ2-7,.,TRBV18,TRBD1
TGTGCCAGCAGCCGAGGCGGGGCCCACGAGCAGTACTTC,CASSRGGAHEQYF,TRBJ2-7,once,TRBV14,.
TGTGCCAGCAGCCGGGGTTACGGGGGCATGATTAAAGCTTTCTTT,CASSRGYGGMIKAFF,TRBJ1-1,once,TRBV5-6,.
TGTGCCAGCAGTTTGTTGAGCACTGAAGCTTTCTTT,CASSLLSTEAFF,TRBJ1-1,.,TRBV12-3/TRBV12-4,.
TGTGCCAGCAGCTTGGATGTGGGCAGGGTGGGCACTGAAGCTTTCTTT,CASSLDVGRVGTEAFF,TRBJ1-1,.,TRBV5-6,.
TGTGCCAGCAGTGGCGCCGGGACTAGCAAGAATGAGCAGTTCTTC,CASSGAGTSKNEQFF,TRBJ2-1,few,TRBV28,TRBD2
TGTGCCAGGAACCTACCTGGGCAGTACTTC,CARNLPGQYF,TRBJ2-7,.,TRBV21-1,.
TGTGCCAGCAGCTTAGGTAGCGGGGGATTAAATGAGCAGTTCTTC,CASSLGSGGLNEQFF,TRBJ2-1,once,TRBV7-6,TRBD2
TGTGCCAGCAGTTTTGGACAGGCAGACTATGGCTACACCTTC,CASSFGQADYGYTF,TRBJ1-2,.,TRBV28,TRBD1
TGTGCCAGCAGGAAGGAAGGGGAGACCCAGTACTTC,CASRKEGETQYF,TRBJ2-5,.,TRBV7-9,.
TGCGCCAGCAGCCAAGGTCTAGCGGGACGGGGGACCCAGTACTTC,CASSQGLAGRGTQYF,TRBJ2-5,.,TRBV4-1,TRBD2
TGTGCCAGCAGTTTCGCGCAGGCCCAGAGGCCCCAGCATTTT,CASSFAQAQRPQHF,TRBJ1-5,.,TRBV28,.
TGTGCCAGCACATCAACAGGTTTCACTGAAGCTTTCTTT,CASTSTGFTEAFF,TRBJ1-1,.,TRBV6-5,.
TGTGCCAGCAGCCGAGCGGGGGGAGTTTACGAGCAGTACTTC,CASSRAGGVYEQYF,TRBJ2-7,.,TRBV14,TRBD2
TGTGCCATCAGGTCCGCAGGGTCTTCCGGAAACACGATCACTGAAGCTTTCTTT,CAIRSAGSSGNTITEAFF,TRBJ1-1,.,TRBV10-3,.
TGTGCCAGCAGTTCCCGATTGAACACTGAAGCTTTCTTT,CASSSRLNTEAFF,TRBJ1-1,.,TRBV27,.
TGTGCCACCAGTGACCCCCGGACAACCTCCTACGAGCAGTACTTC,CATSDPRTTSYEQYF,TRBJ2-7,.,TRBV24-1,.
TGCGCCAGCAGCTCCAATGGGGGACGTGAGGCTTTCTTT,CASSSNGGREAFF,TRBJ1-1,.,TRBV5-1,.
TGTGCCAGCTCACCTCAGACTAGCGGCAGTAATAATGAGCAGTTCTTC,CASSPQTSGSNNEQFF,TRBJ2-1,.,TRBV18,TRBD2
TGTGCCAGCAGTGCGCTAGCGGGAGTACCCTACGAGCAGTACTTC,CASSALAGVPYEQYF,TRBJ2-7,.,TRBV6-2/TRBV6-3,TRBD2
TGTGCCAGCAGGCCGCAGGGGCCAGATACGCAGTATTTT,CASRPQGPDTQYF,TRBJ2-3,.,TRBV5-5,.
TGTGCCACCAGTGTAGGGGACAGAGGTGGTGAAAAACTGTTTTTT,CATSVGDRGGEKLFF,TRBJ1-4,.,TRBV24-1,TRBD1
TGTGCCAGCTCACCAACGACGAGCAATCAGCCCCAGCATTTT,CASSPTTSNQPQHF,TRBJ1-5,.,TRBV18,.
TGTGCCAGCAGCCCCGGGACACTGGGTAACACCATATATTTT,CASSPGTLGNTIYF,TRBJ1-3,once,TRBV9,.
TGTGCCAGTACATCTGCCGGGAAGATATCACCCCTCCACTTT,CASTSAGKISPLHF,TRBJ1-6,.,TRBV19,.
TGTGCCAGTAGCCTTCCGGGGGGGTCCAATGAGCAGTTCTTC,CASSLPGGSNEQFF,TRBJ2-1,.,TRBV19,TRBD2
TGTGCCAGCAGCTTGGGACTAGCCCACAATGAGCAGTTCTTC,CASSLGLAHNEQFF,TRBJ2-1,few,TRBV5-4,TRBD2
TGTGCCAGTAGACGGGACAGGGCGGACACTGAAGCTTTCTTT,CASRRDRADTEAFF,TRBJ1-1,few,TRBV19,TRBD1
TGTGCCAGTAGTATTACTAGCGGGAGGGCCAATGAGCAGTTCTTC,CASSITSGRANEQFF,TRBJ2-1,few,TRBV19,TRBD2
TGTGCCAGCAGTTTAGGGACTGAAGCTTTCTTT,CASSLGTEAFF,TRBJ1-1,.,TRBV12-3/TRBV12-4,.
TGTGCCAGCAGCCGAGGGACTAGCGGGAGTTACGAGCAGTACTTC,CASSRGTSGSYEQYF,TRBJ2-7,.,TRBV28,TRBD2
TGTGCCAGCAGCCCAAGGGGGGGCTTGGCCAAAAACATTCAGTACTTC,CASSPRGGLAKNIQYF,TRBJ2-4,.,TRBV7-9,.
TGTGCCAGCAGCTTAAAATCAGGGGTTGGCTACACCTTC,CASSLKSGVGYTF,TRBJ1-2,.,TRBV11-2,.
TGTGCCACCCATAGCGGGGGGACGGTTTACAATGAGCAGTTCTTC,CATHSGGTVYNEQFF,TRBJ2-1,.,TRBV15,TRBD2
TGTGCCAGAAGCAAAAGCGGCCAGACCGTCGCGAACACCGGGGAGCTGTTTTTT,CARSKSGQTVANTGELFF,TRBJ2-2,.,TRBV5-3,.
TGTGCCAGCAGCTCCCGGGACAGGGGTGCAAAACTGTTTTTT,CASSSRDRGAKLFF,TRBJ1-4,.,TRBV7-9,TRBD1
TGTGCCAGCAGCTTAGATATTGGACAGTTAGCGGAAGAGACCCAGTACTTC,CASSLDIGQLAEETQYF,TRBJ2-5,once,TRBV11-3,.
TGTGCCAGCAGCCAAAATTCAGGGGCTAGGGGCTACACCTTC,CASSQNSGARGYTF,TRBJ1-2,once,TRBV3-1/TRBV3-2,.
TGTGCCAGCAGTTACCTGTCAGTCACTGAAGCTTTCTTT,CASSYLSVTEAFF,TRBJ1-1,.,TRBV6-5,.
TGTGCCAGCAGTTACTCGAGGGGGGAAAAACTGTTTTTT,CASSYSRGEKLFF,TRBJ1-4,.,TRBV6-6,.
TGTGCCAGTAAGAGGGGACATCTAGAGAGTAGCAATCAGCCCCAGCATTTT,CASKRGHLESSNQPQHF,TRBJ1-5,.,TRBV19,.
TGTGCCAGCAGCGTCCTTGGGGGGCTGTGGGATGAGCAGTTCTTC,CASSVLGGLWDEQFF,TRBJ2-1,once,TRBV9,.